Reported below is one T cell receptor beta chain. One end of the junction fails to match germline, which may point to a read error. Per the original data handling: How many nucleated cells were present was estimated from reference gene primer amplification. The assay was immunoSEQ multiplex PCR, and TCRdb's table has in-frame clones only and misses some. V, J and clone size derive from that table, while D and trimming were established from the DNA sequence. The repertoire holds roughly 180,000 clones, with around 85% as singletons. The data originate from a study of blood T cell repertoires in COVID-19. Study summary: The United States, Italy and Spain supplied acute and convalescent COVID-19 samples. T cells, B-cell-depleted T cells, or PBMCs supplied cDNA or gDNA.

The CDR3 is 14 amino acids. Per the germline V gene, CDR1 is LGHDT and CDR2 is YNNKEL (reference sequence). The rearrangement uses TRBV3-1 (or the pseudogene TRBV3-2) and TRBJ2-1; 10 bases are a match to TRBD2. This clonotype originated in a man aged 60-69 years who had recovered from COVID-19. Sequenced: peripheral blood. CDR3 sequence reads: CASSQDLSGGPLVF. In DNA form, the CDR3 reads TGTGCCAGCAGCCAAGACCTTAGCGGGGGGCCCCTTGTCTTC.